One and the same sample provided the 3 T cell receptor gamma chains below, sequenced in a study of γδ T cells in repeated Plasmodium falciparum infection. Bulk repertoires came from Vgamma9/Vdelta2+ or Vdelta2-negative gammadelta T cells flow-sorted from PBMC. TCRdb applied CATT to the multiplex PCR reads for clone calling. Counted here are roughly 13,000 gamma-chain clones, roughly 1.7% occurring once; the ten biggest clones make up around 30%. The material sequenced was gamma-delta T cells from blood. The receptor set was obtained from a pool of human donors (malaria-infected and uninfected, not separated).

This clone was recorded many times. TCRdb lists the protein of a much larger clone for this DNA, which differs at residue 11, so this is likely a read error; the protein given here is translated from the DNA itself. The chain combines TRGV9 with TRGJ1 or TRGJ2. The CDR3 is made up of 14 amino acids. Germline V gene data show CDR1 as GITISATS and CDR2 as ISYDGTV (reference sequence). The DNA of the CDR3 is TGTGCCTTGTGGGAGGAATTCAAATATTATATGAAACTCTTT. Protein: CALWEEFKYYMKLF.

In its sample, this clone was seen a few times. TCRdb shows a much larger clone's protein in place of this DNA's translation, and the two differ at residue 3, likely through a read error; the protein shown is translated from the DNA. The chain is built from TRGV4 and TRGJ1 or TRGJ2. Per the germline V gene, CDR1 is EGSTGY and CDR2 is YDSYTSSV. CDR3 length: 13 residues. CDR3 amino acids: CAPWDETYYKKLF. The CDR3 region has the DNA TGTGCCCCCTGGGATGAGACGTATTATAAGAAACTCTTT.

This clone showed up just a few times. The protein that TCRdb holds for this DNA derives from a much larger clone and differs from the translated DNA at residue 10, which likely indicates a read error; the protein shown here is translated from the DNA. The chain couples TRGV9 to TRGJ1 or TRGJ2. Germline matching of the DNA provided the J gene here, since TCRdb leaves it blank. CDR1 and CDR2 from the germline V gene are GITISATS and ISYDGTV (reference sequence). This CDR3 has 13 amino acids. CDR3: CALWEVLGYRKLF. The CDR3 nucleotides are TGTGCCTTGTGGGAGGTGCTGGGGTATAGGAAACTCTTT.